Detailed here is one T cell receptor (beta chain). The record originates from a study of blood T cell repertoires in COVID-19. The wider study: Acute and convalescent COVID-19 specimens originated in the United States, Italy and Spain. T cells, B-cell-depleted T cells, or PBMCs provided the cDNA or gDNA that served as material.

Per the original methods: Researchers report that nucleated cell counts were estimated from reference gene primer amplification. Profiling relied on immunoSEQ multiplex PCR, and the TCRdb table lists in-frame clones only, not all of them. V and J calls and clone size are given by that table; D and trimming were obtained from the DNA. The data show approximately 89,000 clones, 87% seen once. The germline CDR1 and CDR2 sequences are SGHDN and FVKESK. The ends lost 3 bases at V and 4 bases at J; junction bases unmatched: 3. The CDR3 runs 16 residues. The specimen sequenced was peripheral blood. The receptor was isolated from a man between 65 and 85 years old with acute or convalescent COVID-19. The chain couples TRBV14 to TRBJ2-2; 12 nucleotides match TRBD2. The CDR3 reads CASSHRLAGATGELFF. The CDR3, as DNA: TGTGCCAGCAGCCACCGACTAGCGGGGGCCACCGGGGAGCTGTTTTTT. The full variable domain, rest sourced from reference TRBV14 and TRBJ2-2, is EAGVTQFPSHSVIEKGQTVTLRCDPISGHDNLYWYRRVMGKEIKFLLHFVKESKQDESGMPNNRFLAERTGGTYSTLKVQPAELEDSGVYFCASSHRLAGATGELFFGEGSRLTVL.